Listed here are 2 T cell receptor beta chains from one sample, sequenced in a study of T cells in women clearing cervical HPV infection. Some clones are missing from TCRdb's copy, which holds only in-frame ones; the method was immunoSEQ multiplex PCR. This sample's clone table lists about 40,000 clones. Sequenced: blood buffy coat. These receptors all stem from a woman between 18 and 75 years old with a cervical HPV16 infection that either progressed to CIN3+ or cleared (not recorded which).

With regard to this clone: The DNA ends 3 residues before the CDR3 does, and the rest of the CDR3 is filled in from the germline J gene. The chain uses TRBV11-1 and TRBJ2-2; 8 positions match TRBD2. V lost 5 bases, J lost 7 bases, and 9 bases stayed unmatched. The CDR3 is made up of 15 amino acids. Germline loops: CDR1 SGHAT, CDR2 FQDESV (reference sequence). CDR3 residues: CASSISGRYGGELFF. Incomplete CDR3 DNA: TGTGCCAGCAGCATCAGCGGGAGATACGGCGGGGAG.

As for this clone: The CDR3 extends 3 residues past the end of the read, so its final part is completed from the germline J gene. The V gene is TRBV5-4, the J gene TRBJ2-1, with TRBD2 identical over 11 bases. Germline lookup yields CDR1 SGHNT and CDR2 YYREEE (reference sequence). This CDR3 contains 14 residues. V lost 4 bases and J lost 6; bases outside the gene matches: 3. The CDR3 protein is CASSTGLAANEQFF. Incomplete CDR3 DNA: TGTGCCAGCAGCACGGGACTAGCGGCCAATGAG.